The entry below gives a single T cell receptor beta chain sequence along with its context. Amplified TCR beta CDR3 regions came from RNA transcripts. When the TCR CDR3 underwent first-round RT-PCR, the HTBI primer set was used. TCRdb processed the multiplex PCR reads anew with MiXCR; each CDR3 protein has one entry. The sample has approximately 220,000 distinct CDR3 sequences, about a sixth seen once. This entry comes from a study of T cells in Graves' hyperthyroidism and ophthalmopathy. This CDR3 is 13 amino acids long. V gave up 4 bases and J gave up 2 bases, with 9 bases separating them. Germline V gene data show CDR1 as SGHDT and CDR2 as YYEEEE. The patients, who ranged from 18 to 65 in age, presented with newly diagnosed hyperthyroidism lasting under 2 months. Together with thyroid ultrasound, orbital computed tomography, serum thyroxine and TRAb, clinical symptoms were used for diagnoses.

Specimen: blood. The chain uses TRBV5-6 and TRBJ1-1; maybe TRBD1 (5 bases). The TCR originated in a man aged 35 to 55 with Graves' hyperthyroidism. The CDR3 spells CASSERGNTEAFF. The DNA for the CDR3 is TGTGCCAGCAGCGAGAGGGGCAACACTGAAGCTTTCTTT.